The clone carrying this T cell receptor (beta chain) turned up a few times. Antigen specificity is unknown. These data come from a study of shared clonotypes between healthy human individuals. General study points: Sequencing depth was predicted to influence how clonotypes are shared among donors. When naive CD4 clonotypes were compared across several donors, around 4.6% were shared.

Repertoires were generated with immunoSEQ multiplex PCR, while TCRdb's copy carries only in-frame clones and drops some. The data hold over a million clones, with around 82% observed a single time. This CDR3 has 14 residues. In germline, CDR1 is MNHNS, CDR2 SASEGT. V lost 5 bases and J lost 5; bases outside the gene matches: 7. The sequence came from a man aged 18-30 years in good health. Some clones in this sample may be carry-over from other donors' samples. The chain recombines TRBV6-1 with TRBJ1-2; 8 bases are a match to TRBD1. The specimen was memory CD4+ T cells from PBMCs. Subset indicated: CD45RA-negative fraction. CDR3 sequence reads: CASSTMTGVYGYTF. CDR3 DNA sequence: TGTGCCAGCAGTACTATGACAGGGGTATATGGCTACACCTTC.